These 5 T cell receptor beta chains were sequenced from one sample in a study of CD8 T cells in ankylosing spondylitis (TCRdb year 2017). To prepare the library, 5' RACE was applied. Sequencing was carried out with an Illumina HiSeq 2500. The raw public reads went through TCRdb reprocessing: fastp at Q25, MiXCR clone calling, in-frame beta chains kept. Rows merge per CDR3 protein into single entries with the most common DNA and genes. Present in this sample are tens of thousands of distinct CDR3 sequences, about 5.2% of which were seen just once. Around 1.8% of the sample rests with the top ten. The source material was blood, either unsorted or a sorted T cell fraction (not recorded which). Source of these receptors: a female donor with ankylosing spondylitis or in good health (not recorded which).

The table lists this clonotype with a few counts. The J gene is TRBJ2-3, the V gene TRBV9; D gene ambiguous. The V gene's germline CDR1 is SGDLS and CDR2 YYNGEE. The CDR3 loop spans 15 amino acids. V was cut by 3 bases and J by 1 base, with 12 bases left in between. The CDR3: CASSGLSFGTDTQYF. The DNA of the CDR3 is TGTGCCAGCAGCGGGTTAAGCTTCGGCACAGATACGCAGTATTTT.

By share of the sample, this clonotype is medium-sized. The V gene is TRBV9, the J gene TRBJ1-6, with a possible D match to TRBD1 (6 bases). V lost 2 bases to trimming and J lost 3 bases, with 12 bases between them. Germline V gives CDR1 SGDLS, CDR2 YYNGEE. The CDR3 is 16 amino acids. The CDR3 loop reads CASSVQDSFYNSPLHF. Written as DNA, the CDR3 is TGTGCCAGCAGCGTCCAGGACAGCTTCTATAATTCACCCCTCCACTTT.

In this sample, this clonotype turned up many times. The chain links TRBV20-1 to TRBJ2-7; D gene uncertain. CDR3 size: 13 residues. Germline CDR1 DFQATT, CDR2 SNEGSKA (reference sequence). Trimming left V 3 bases short and J 5 bases short, with 14 bases between. The CDR3: CSASSKGSDEQYF. For the CDR3, the DNA is TGCAGTGCTAGTAGTAAGGGATCGGACGAGCAGTACTTC.

This clonotype came up many times. This chain links TRBV9 with TRBJ2-2; the D is unclear. From germline, CDR1 is SGDLS and CDR2 YYNGEE. V gave up 4 bases and J gave up 0 bases, with 19 bases separating them. This CDR3 region has 18 residues. CDR3 region: CASSPRDWGPANTGELFF. The CDR3, as DNA: TGTGCCAGCAGCCCCCGCGATTGGGGTCCCGCGAACACCGGGGAGCTGTTTTTT.

This chain connects TRBV9 to TRBJ2-3; TRBD2 aligns across 14 bases. Germline values: CDR1 SGDLS, CDR2 YYNGEE. Germline trimming cut 0 bases from V and 5 bases from J; bases unmatched to any gene: 2. This CDR3 has 16 residues. CDR3 sequence (DNA): TGTGCCAGCAGCGTAGGAGGGACTAGCGGGGGAGATACGCAGTATTTT. It codes for CASSVGGTSGGDTQYF. The entire variable domain, with the rest obtained from reference TRBV9 and TRBJ2-3, is as follows: DSGVTQTPKHLITATGQRVTLRCSPRSGDLSVYWYQQSLDQGLQFLIQYYNGEERAKGNILERFSAQQFPDLHSELNLSSLELGDSALYFCASSVGGTSGGDTQYFGPGTRLTVL.